This TCR beta chain derives from a study of T-cell reconstitution after alpha-beta-depleted transplantation in children. Unique molecular identifiers tagged the TCRbeta library. TCRdb itself ran the PCR reads through MiXCR, one entry per CDR3 protein. Seen here are more than 250,000 distinct CDR3 sequences, about 10% observed once, and the top ten hold around 10%. This CDR3 has 17 amino acids. The trim removed 3 bases at V and 4 bases at J, leaving 9 bases unmatched. The chain joins TRBV12-3 or TRBV12-4 to TRBJ2-2; 9 bases line up with TRBD2. The sequence was collected from a human donor who donated a stem cell graft to a child with SCID. The sequencing used PBMCs from the stem cell graft donor, collected from the stem cell graft. CDR3 nucleotide sequence: TGTGCCAGCAGTTTTTTAGGTAGCGGGGGTCTCACCGGGGAGCTGTTTTTT. Translated, it gives CASSFLGSGGLTGELFF.